This TCR beta chain was identified in a study of T cells in localized non-small cell lung cancer. Study findings and constraints: Paired adjacent lung recovered a median approximately 57 of the top 100 tumor clones. In uninvolved adjacent lung, T cell clonality reached its highest value, exceeding tumor. A higher density of T cells in blood coincided with extended overall survival.

Of note for this clone: What it recognizes is unknown.

Some clones are missing from TCRdb's copy, which holds only in-frame ones; the method was immunoSEQ multiplex PCR. The sample lists tens of thousands of clones; 85% to 95% were seen once. Germline CDR1 and CDR2: ENHRY and SYGVKD. This CDR3 has 16 amino acids. Trimming left V 0 bases short and J 5 bases short, with 16 bases between. Sequencing used peripheral blood, obtained before any cancer treatment. This clonotype originated in a woman aged 35-75 years with stage I lung adenocarcinoma. The chain joins TRBV10-3 to TRBJ1-2; the D gene is possibly TRBD1 (6 bases). Written as DNA, the CDR3 is TGTGCCATCAGTGAGTCCCTAGGTACAGGGCGGTATGGCTACACCTTC. This gives the protein CAISESLGTGRYGYTF.